The 4 T cell receptor beta chains below come from one sample, sequenced in a study of OX40 agonist ivuxolimab in advanced cancers. This table comes from immunoSEQ multiplex PCR, and its TCRdb copy is limited to in-frame clones, with some not included. The sample yields around 95,000 clones, roughly 91% seen once. Sequenced here: CD4+ or CD8+ T cells sorted from blood, sampled in a trial of the OX40 agonist ivuxolimab. The receptors originated from an adult with an advanced solid tumor such as melanoma, head and neck, liver or kidney cancer.

The chain carries TRBV28 and TRBJ1-1; possibly TRBD1 for D (6 bases). Germline-derived CDR1 and CDR2 are MDHEN and SYDVKM. Trimming stripped 7 bases from V and 1 base from J, with 13 bases between. CDR3 length: 14 amino acids. The CDR3 DNA reads TGTGCCAGCACCCCGGGACACAAGAACACTGAAGCTTTCTTT. It specifies CASTPGHKNTEAFF.

The chain recombines TRBV14 with TRBJ1-1, with D maybe TRBD1 (5 bases). Germline loops: CDR1 SGHDN, CDR2 FVKESK. Trimming shortened V by 4 bases and J by 10 bases, and 22 bases separated the two germline ends. The CDR3 spans 15 residues. The DNA of the CDR3 is TGTGCCAGCAGCCTCGGAGGAGCGAGAATCCAGGGAGCTTTCTTT. This codes for CASSLGGARIQGAFF.

This chain connects TRBV5-4 to TRBJ1-1, with a weak D call TRBD1 (6 bases). V was shortened by 8 bases and J by 0 bases, with 8 bases between the two germline ends. Germline V gene sequence: CDR1 SGHNT, CDR2 YYREEE (reference sequence). The CDR3 consists of 12 residues. The CDR3 region is CARTGLNTEAFF. CDR3 nucleotide sequence: TGTGCCAGGACAGGCCTGAACACTGAAGCTTTCTTT. Based on the CDR3 plus reference TRBV5-4 and TRBJ1-1, the full variable domain is ETGVTQSPTHLIKTRGQQVTLRCSSQSGHNTVSWYQQALGQGPQFIFQYYREEENGRGNFPPRFSGLQFPNYSSELNVNALELDDSALYLCARTGLNTEAFFGQGTRLTVV.

This clone was seen just once. Relative to the germline gene, one junction end is altered; a read error may explain this. V gene TRBV28 combines with J gene TRBJ2-7, with a possible D match to TRBD1 (5 bases). Germline CDR1 MDHEN, CDR2 SYDVKM. This CDR3 is 12 amino acids long. The CDR3 DNA reads as TGTGCCAGCAGTCTATGGGGCAACGAGCAGTACTTC. Translated: CASSLWGNEQYF.